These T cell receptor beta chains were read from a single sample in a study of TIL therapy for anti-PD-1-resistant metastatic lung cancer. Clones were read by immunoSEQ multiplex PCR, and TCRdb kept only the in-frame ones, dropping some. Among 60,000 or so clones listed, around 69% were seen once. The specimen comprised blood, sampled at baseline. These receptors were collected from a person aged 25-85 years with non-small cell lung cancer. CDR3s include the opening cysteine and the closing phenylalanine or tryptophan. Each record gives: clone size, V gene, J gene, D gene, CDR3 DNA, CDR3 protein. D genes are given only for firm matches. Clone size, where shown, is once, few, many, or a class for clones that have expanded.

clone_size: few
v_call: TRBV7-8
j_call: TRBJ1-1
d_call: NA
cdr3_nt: TGTGCCAGCAGCCCCCTCGCCCTAGAAGCTTTCTTT
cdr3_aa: CASSPLALEAFF

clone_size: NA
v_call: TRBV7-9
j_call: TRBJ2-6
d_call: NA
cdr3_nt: TGTGCCAGCAGCTTGGTACAGGCCACTGGGGCCAACGTCCTGACTTTC
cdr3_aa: CASSLVQATGANVLTF

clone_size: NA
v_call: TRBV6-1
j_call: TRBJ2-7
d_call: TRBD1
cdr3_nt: TGTGCCAGCAGTACCTGGACAGGCAGCTACGAGCAGTACTTC
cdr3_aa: CASSTWTGSYEQYF

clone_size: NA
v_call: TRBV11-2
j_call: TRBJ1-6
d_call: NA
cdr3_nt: TGTGCCAGCAGCTTAGAAGTAGCGTATAATTCACCCCTCCACTTT
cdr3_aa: CASSLEVAYNSPLHF

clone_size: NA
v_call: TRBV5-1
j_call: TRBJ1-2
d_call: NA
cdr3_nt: TGCGCCAGCAGCTTGGAGCAGGGCTCAAACTATGGCTACACCTTC
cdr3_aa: CASSLEQGSNYGYTF

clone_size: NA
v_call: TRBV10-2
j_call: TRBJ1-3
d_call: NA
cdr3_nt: TGCGCCAGCAGTGAGGCGGCGGCTGGAAACACCATATATTTT
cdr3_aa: CASSEAAAGNTIYF

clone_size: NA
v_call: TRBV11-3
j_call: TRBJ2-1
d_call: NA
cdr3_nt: TGTGCCAGCAGCTCCTCCGGGACTCCCAATGAGCAGTTCTTC
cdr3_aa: CASSSSGTPNEQFF

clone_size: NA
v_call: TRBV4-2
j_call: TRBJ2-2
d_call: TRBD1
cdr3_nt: TGTGCCAGCAGCCAAGGGCCGGGACAGGGGTACAGCGGGGAGCTGTTTTTT
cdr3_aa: CASSQGPGQGYSGELFF

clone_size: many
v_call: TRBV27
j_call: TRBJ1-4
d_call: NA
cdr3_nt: TGTGCCAGCAGTTTAGAGGGAGGAAAACTGTTTTTT
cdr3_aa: CASSLEGGKLFF

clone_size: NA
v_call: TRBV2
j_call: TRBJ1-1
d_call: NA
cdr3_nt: TGTGCCAGCAGTCTTGACAGGAACACTGAAGCTTTCTTT
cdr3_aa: CASSLDRNTEAFF

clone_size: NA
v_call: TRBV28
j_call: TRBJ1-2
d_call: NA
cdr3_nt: TGTGCCAGCAGTTGGACAGCCTATGGCTACACCTTC
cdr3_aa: CASSWTAYGYTF

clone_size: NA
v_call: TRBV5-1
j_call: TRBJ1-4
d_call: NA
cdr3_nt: TGCGCCAGCAGAGGCGGTACTAATGAAAAACTGTTTTTT
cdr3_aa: CASRGGTNEKLFF

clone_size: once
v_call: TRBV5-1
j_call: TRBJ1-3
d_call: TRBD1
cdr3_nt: TGCGCCAGCAGCTCGACAGGGGCTGGAAACACCATATATTTT
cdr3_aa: CASSSTGAGNTIYF

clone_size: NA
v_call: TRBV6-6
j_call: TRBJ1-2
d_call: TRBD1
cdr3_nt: TGTGCCAGCAGTTACTGGGACAGTTACCCTAACTATGGCTACACCTTC
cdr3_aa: CASSYWDSYPNYGYTF

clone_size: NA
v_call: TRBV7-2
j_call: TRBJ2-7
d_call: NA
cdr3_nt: TGTGCCAGCAGCTGGAGGGGAGGCCACGAGCAGTACTTC
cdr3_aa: CASSWRGGHEQYF

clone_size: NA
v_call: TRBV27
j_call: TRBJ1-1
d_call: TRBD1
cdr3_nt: TGTGCCAGCAGTTTGTCCCCCGGACAGGGGCGGACTGAAGCTTTCTTT
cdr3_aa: CASSLSPGQGRTEAFF

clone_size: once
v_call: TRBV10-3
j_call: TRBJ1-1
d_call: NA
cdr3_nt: TGTGCCATCAGTGATTTAACGTCGGGGGTCCCTGAAGCTTTCTTT
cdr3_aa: CAISDLTSGVPEAFF

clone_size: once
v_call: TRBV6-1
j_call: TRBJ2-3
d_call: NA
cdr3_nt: TGTGCCAGCAGTACTGAGCGGGACAGCAATACGCAGTATTTT
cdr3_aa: CASSTERDSNTQYF

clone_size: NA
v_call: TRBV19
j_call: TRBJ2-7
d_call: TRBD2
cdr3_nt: TGTGCCAGTAGTATTAGCGGGGACTACGAGCAGTACTTC
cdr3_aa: CASSISGDYEQYF

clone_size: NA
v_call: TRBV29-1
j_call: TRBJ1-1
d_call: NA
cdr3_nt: TGCAGCGTTGTCCCAGAACTTGAAGCTTTCTTT
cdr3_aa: CSVVPELEAFF

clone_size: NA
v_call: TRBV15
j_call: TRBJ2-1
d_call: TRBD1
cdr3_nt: TGTGCCACCAGCCCGAGGACAGGGAGCTATGAGCAGTTCTTC
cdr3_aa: CATSPRTGSYEQFF

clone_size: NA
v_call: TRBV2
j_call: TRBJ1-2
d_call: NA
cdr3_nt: TGTGCCAGCAAAAGGGCTAACTATGGCTACACCTTC
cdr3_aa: CASKRANYGYTF

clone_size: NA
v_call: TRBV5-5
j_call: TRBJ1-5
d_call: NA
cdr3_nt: TGTGCCAGCAGCTTTGGACACTACCAAAATCAGCCCCAGCATTTT
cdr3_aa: CASSFGHYQNQPQHF

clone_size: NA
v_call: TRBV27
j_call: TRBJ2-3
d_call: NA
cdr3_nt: TGTGCCAGCGGCCAACTAGGATATCTTGTTACAGATACGCAGTATTTT
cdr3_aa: CASGQLGYLVTDTQYF

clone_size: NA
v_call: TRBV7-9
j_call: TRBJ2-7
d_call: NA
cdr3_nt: TGTGCCAGCAGCTCCATCTACGAGCAGTACTTC
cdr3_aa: CASSSIYEQYF

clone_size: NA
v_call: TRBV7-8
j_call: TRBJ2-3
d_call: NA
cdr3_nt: TGTGCCAGCAGCTTCGGTGGAGGAAGTGATACGCAGTATTTT
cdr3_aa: CASSFGGGSDTQYF

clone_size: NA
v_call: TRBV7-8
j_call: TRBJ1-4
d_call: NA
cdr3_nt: TGTGCCAGCAGTTCCGACTCGGGCTGGGAAAAACTGTTTTTT
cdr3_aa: CASSSDSGWEKLFF

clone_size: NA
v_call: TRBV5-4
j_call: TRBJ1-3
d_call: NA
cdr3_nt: TGTGCCAGGTTAGATACAGGCCCCTCTGGAAACACCATATATTTT
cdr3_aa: CARLDTGPSGNTIYF

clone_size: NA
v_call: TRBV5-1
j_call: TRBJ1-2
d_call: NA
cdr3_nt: TGCGCCAGCAGCTCCCCAGGGAATGGCTACACCTTC
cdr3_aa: CASSSPGNGYTF

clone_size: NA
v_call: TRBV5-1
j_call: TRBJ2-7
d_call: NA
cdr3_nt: TGCGCCAGCAGCCCCGGGTCAAGCTCCTACGAGCAGTACTTC
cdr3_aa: CASSPGSSSYEQYF

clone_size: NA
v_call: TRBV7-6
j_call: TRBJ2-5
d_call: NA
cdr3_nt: TGTGCCAGCAGCTTAGAACCCCCAGTGACAGGCCGGCAAGAGACCCAGTACTTC
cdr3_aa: CASSLEPPVTGRQETQYF

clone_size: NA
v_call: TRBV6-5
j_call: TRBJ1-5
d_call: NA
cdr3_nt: TGTGCCAGCAGTCCCACCCGGGAGCCCCAGCATTTT
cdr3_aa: CASSPTREPQHF

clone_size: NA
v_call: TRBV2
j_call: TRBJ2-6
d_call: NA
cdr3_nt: TGTGCCAGCAGTGCGACCAACTCTGGGGCCAACGTCCTGACTTTC
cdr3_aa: CASSATNSGANVLTF

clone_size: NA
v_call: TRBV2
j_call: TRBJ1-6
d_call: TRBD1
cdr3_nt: TGTGCCAGCGGGGGACAGCCGTCACCCCTCCACTTT
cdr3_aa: CASGGQPSPLHF

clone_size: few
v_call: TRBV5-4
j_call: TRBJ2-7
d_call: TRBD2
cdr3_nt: TGTGCCAGCAGCTTGGCGCGGGGGATCGGGTACGAGCAGTACTTC
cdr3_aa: CASSLARGIGYEQYF

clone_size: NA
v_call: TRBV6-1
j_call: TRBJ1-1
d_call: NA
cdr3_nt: TGTGCCAGCAGTGAAGCGGTCGCGGGGGATACTGAAGCTTTCTTT
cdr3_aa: CASSEAVAGDTEAFF

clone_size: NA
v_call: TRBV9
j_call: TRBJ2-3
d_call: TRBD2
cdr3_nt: TGTGCCAGCAGCGCCCCCAGACTAGCGGGAGAACCCACAGATACGCAGTATTTT
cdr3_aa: CASSAPRLAGEPTDTQYF

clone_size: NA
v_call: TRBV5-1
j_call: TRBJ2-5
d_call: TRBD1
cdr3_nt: TGCGCCAGCAGCGCTCGACAGGGGAGAGAGACCCAGTACTTC
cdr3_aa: CASSARQGRETQYF

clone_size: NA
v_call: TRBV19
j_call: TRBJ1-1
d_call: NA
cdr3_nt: TGTGCCAGTAGTATCGTTGGTCTCACTGAAGCTTTCTTT
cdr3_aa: CASSIVGLTEAFF

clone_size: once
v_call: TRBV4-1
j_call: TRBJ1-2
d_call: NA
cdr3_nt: TGCGCCAGCAGCCAGCGGACGGATGGAGACTATGGCTACACCTTC
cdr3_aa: CASSQRTDGDYGYTF

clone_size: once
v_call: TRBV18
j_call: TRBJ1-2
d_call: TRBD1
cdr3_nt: TGTGCCAGCTCAGGGACAGGTAGAAACTATGGCTACACCTTC
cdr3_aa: CASSGTGRNYGYTF

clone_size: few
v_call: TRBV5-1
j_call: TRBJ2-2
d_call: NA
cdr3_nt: TGCGCCAGCAGCGAGGGGGTTAAGACCGGGGAGCTGTTTTTT
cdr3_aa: CASSEGVKTGELFF

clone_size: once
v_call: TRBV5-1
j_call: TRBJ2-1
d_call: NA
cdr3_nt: TGCGCCAGCAGCCGGAACCTAGAGCACTCCTACAATGAGCAGTTCTTC
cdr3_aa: CASSRNLEHSYNEQFF

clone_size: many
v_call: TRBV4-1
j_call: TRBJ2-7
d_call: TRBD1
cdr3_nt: TGCGCCAGCAGCCAAAACCCCCGGGACAGGGCCGAGTACTTC
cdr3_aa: CASSQNPRDRAEYF

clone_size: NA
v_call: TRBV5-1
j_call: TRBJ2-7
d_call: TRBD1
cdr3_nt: TGCGCCAGCAGCTTGGATCGGGCAGGGGGATCCTACGAGCAGTACTTC
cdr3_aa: CASSLDRAGGSYEQYF

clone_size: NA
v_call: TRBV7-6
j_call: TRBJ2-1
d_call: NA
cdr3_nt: TGTGCCAGCAGCTTCAGTAGGTTCAATGAGCAGTTCTTC
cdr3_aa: CASSFSRFNEQFF

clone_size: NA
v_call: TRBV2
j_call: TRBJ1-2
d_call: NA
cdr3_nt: TGTGCCAGCAGGGAGTTTGGGACGTGGGGCTACACCTTC
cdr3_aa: CASREFGTWGYTF

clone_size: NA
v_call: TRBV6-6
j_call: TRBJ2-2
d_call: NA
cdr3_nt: TGTGCCAGCATTCTTGAGGGGGGCGGGGAGCTGTTTTTT
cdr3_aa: CASILEGGGELFF

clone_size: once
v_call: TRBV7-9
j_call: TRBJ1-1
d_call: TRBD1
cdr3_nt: TGTGCCAGCAGCCAAGACAGGGAATGGAGAGGTACTGAAGCTTTCTTT
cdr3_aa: CASSQDREWRGTEAFF

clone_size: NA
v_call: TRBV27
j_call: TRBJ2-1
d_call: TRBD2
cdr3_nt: TGTGCCAGCAGGGGGATAGCGGGAGGGTCGGGCAATGAGCAGTTCTTC
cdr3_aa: CASRGIAGGSGNEQFF

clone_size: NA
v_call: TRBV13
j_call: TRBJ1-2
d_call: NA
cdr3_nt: TGTGCCAGCAGCTTAGGACGGGGGGCTTTCTATGGCTACACCTTC
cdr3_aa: CASSLGRGAFYGYTF

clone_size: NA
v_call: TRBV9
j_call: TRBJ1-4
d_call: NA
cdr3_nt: TGTGCCAGCAGCGTAGTCCCAGCGGGTGAAAAACTGTTTTTT
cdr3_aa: CASSVVPAGEKLFF

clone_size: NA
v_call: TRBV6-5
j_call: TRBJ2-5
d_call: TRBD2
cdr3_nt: TGTGCCAGCAGTGCCCGCACGGGAGGAGAGACCCAGTACTTC
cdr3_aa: CASSARTGGETQYF

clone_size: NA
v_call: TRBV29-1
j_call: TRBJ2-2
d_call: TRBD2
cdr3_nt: TGCAGCGTTTCGGCGGGAGAAGATGGGGAGCTGTTTTTT
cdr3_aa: CSVSAGEDGELFF

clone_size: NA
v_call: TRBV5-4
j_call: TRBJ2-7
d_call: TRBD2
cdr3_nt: TGTGCCAGCCGCCCCGGGACTAGAAGCAACGAGCAGTACTTC
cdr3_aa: CASRPGTRSNEQYF

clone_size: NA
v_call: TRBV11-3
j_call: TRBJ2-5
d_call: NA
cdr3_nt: TGTGCCAGCAGCTTAGGCCAGGGTACCCAAGAGACCCAGTACTTC
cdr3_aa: CASSLGQGTQETQYF

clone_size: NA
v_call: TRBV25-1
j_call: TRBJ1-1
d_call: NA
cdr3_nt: TGTGCCAGCAGTGATGTCGCTCAGACAGTAAACACTGAAGCTTTCTTT
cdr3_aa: CASSDVAQTVNTEAFF